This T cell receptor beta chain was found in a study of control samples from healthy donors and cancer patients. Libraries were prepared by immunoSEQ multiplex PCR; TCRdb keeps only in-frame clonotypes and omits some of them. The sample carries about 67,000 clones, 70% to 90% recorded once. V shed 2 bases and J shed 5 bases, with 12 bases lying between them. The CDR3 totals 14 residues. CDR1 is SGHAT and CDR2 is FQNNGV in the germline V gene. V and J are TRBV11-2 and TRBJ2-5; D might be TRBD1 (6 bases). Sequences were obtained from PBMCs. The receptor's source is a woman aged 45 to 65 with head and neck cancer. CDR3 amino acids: CASSLRTDGETQYF. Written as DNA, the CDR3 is TGTGCCAGCAGCTTACGGACAGACGGGGAGACCCAGTACTTC. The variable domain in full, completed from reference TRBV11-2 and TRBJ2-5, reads EAGVAQSPRYKIIEKRQSVAFWCNPISGHATLYWYQQILGQGPKLLIQFQNNGVVDDSQLPKDRFSAERLKGVDSTLKIQPAKLEDSAVYLCASSLRTDGETQYFGPGTRLLVL.